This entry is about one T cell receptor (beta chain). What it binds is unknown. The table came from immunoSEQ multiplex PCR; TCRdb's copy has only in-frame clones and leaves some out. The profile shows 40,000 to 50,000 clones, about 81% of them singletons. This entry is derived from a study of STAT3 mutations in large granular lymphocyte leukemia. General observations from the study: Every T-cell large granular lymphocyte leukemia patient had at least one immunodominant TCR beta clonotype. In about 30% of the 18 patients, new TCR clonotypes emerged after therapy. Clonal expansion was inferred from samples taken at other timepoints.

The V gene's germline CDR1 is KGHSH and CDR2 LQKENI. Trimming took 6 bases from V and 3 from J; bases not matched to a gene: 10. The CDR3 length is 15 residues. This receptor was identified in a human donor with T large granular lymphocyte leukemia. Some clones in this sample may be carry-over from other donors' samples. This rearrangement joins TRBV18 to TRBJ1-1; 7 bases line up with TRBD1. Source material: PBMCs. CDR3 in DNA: TGTGCCAGCTCCGGGCCGGACAGGTTGGACACTGAAGCTTTCTTT. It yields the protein CASSGPDRLDTEAFF.